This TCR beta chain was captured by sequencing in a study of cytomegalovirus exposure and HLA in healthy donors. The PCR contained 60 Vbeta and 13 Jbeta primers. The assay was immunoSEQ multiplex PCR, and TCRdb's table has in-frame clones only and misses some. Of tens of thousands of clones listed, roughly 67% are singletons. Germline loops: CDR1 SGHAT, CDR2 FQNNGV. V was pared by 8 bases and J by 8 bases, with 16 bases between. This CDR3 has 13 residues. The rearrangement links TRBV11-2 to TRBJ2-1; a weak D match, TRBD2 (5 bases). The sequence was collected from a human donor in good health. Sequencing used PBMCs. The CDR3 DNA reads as TGTGCCAGCGCGGCGGGCTACCTGGATGAGCAGTTCTTC. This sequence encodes CASAAGYLDEQFF. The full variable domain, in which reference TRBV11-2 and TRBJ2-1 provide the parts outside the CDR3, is EAGVAQSPRYKIIEKRQSVAFWCNPISGHATLYWYQQILGQGPKLLIQFQNNGVVDDSQLPKDRFSAERLKGVDSTLKIQPAKLEDSAVYLCASAAGYLDEQFFGPGTRLTVL.